Here is one T cell receptor beta chain with its context. The data belong to a study of CD8 T cells in Susac syndrome. Healthy donors formed controls matched for age and sex. TEMRA cells were FACS-enriched, unlike CD8+ and CD4+ T cells, which were negatively isolated. RNA, at roughly 0.5 to 1 ug, was reverse transcribed with random hexamers. TCRdb independently ran MiXCR on the immunoSEQ multiplex PCR reads; one entry per CDR3 protein. The table lists approximately 190,000 distinct CDR3 sequences, under 95% of them singletons. The sequencing sample was made of CD4+ T cells from PBMCs. This clonotype was sampled from a human donor in good health.

CDR3 bases: TGTGCCAGCAGCTTAGCAGGGGGCGAGCAGTACTTC. This translates into CASSLAGGEQYF. The chain combines TRBV7-8 with TRBJ2-7; D is perhaps TRBD1 (6 bases). Germline CDR1 reads SGHVS; CDR2 reads FQNEAQ. Trimming removed 0 bases at V and 6 bases at J, with 6 bases between. This CDR3 comprises 12 residues.